Following are 13 T cell receptor beta chains from one sample sequenced in a study of identical twins (TCRdb year 2016). The library was prepared using 5' RACE. The run used an Illumina HiSeq 2000. TCRdb reanalyzed the raw reads on its own, using fastp at Q25 for trimming and MiXCR for clone calling, and kept in-frame beta chains. Every CDR3 protein is listed once, alongside the most common genes and DNA of its rows. The sample contains 700,000 to 950,000 distinct CDR3 sequences, 10% to 15% of them found a single time. The top ten clones comprise roughly 1.6% of the sample. The sample was also linked to a second study, of yellow fever vaccine responses in identical twins.

Sequenced material: PBMCs. The receptor set was obtained from a young woman in good health.

There are many counts of this clonotype. This chain connects TRBV2 to TRBJ2-1; TRBD2 agrees at 7 bases. This CDR3 is built from 14 residues. V was pared by 8 bases and J by 9 bases, with 13 bases of the junction left unmatched. The germline CDR1 and CDR2 sequences are SNHLY and FYNNEI. The CDR3 loop is CASLLGGTTVEQFF. The CDR3 coding sequence is TGTGCCAGCCTTTTGGGGGGGACTACTGTTGAGCAGTTCTTC.

This clonotype was picked up a small number of times. The chain combines TRBV9 with TRBJ2-7; 7 bases match TRBD1. With 4 bases clipped from V and 5 bases from J, the junction kept 6 bases outside the gene matches. Germline values: CDR1 SGDLS, CDR2 YYNGEE. CDR3 length: 13 amino acids. This chain's CDR3 is CASSPRTGDEQYF. CDR3 nucleotide sequence: TGTGCCAGCAGCCCACGGACAGGCGACGAGCAGTACTTC.

This clonotype was observed a few times. A read error may produce the germline difference seen at one junction end. The CDR3 nucleotides are TGTGCCAGCATCGGACAGGGGATAAACTTC. Translated, it gives CASIGQGINF. This chain uses TRBV2 with TRBJ2-4, with 9 bases that match TRBD1. This CDR3 region has 10 residues. CDR1 and CDR2 (germline): SNHLY, FYNNEI.

This clonotype has a count of ten or more. This rearrangement joins TRBV12-3 or TRBV12-4 to TRBJ2-2; possibly TRBD1 for D (6 bases). The V and J ends lost 8 bases and 7 bases respectively, with 32 bases between them. There are 19 residues in the CDR3. The CDR3: CASPPPVSRQDRRVGELFF. The CDR3 DNA follows: TGTGCCAGCCCCCCACCGGTTTCCCGTCAGGACAGAAGGGTCGGGGAGCTGTTTTTT.

A few counts support this clonotype. This CDR3 reads CASSQGQAAANYGYTF. The CDR3, as DNA: TGTGCCAGCAGCCAAGGTCAGGCGGCCGCTAACTATGGCTACACCTTC. The chain couples TRBV3-1 to TRBJ1-2; D uncertain. Germline values: CDR1 LGHDT, CDR2 YNNKEL (reference sequence). The CDR3 covers 16 residues. V was shortened by 1 base and J by 0 bases, with 12 bases between the two germline ends.

This clonotype has only a few counts. CDR3 sequence: CAISVRAGGQETQYF. CDR3 DNA: TGTGCCATCAGTGTGAGGGCGGGGGGACAAGAGACCCAGTACTTC. J is TRBJ2-5 and V is TRBV10-3; 8 bases are shared with TRBD2. Trimming removed 4 bases from V and 2 bases from J; junction bases left unmatched: 6. This CDR3 is built from 15 residues. Germline-derived CDR1 and CDR2 are ENHRY and SYGVKD.

This clonotype came up many times. The genes are TRBV7-2 and TRBJ2-2; 12 bases map to TRBD2. CDR3 size: 17 residues. Unmatched junction bases numbered 7, after V lost 3 bases and J lost 5 bases. In germline, CDR1 is SGHTA, CDR2 FQGNSA. The CDR3 spells CASSFGLAGSVTGELFF. DNA for the CDR3: TGTGCCAGCAGCTTCGGACTAGCGGGATCAGTAACCGGGGAGCTGTTTTTT.

This clonotype was recorded a few times. This rearrangement joins TRBV14 to TRBJ2-2; D possibly uses TRBD1 or TRBD2 (5 bases each). Germline CDR1 SGHDN, CDR2 FVKESK. The CDR3 contains 15 residues. The V and J ends lost 2 bases and 4 bases respectively, with 11 bases between them. The DNA for the CDR3 is TGTGCCAGCAGCCAAACCGGGACCGTCACCGGGGAGCTGTTTTTT. Residues: CASSQTGTVTGELFF.

The rearrangement uses TRBV20-1 and TRBJ1-5; no firm D call. Trimming shortened V by 8 bases and J by 0 bases, and 11 bases separated the two germline ends. Germline CDR1 reads DFQATT; CDR2 reads SNEGSKA (reference sequence). This CDR3 region has 13 residues. CDR3 coding DNA: TGCAGTTCCCGCCGGGATAGCAATCAGCCCCAGCATTTT. Its protein is CSSRRDSNQPQHF.

This clonotype was recorded many times. This chain links TRBV20-1 with TRBJ2-4, with 13 bases matching TRBD2. CDR1 DFQATT and CDR2 SNEGSKA come from the germline V gene (reference sequence). V shed 6 bases, J shed 6 bases, and the junction held 14 bases outside the gene matches. The CDR3 has 17 amino acids. In nucleotides, the CDR3 is TGCAGTGCGCCTACTAGCGGGAGGGCCTCGGTGGGAAACATTCAGTACTTC. It specifies CSAPTSGRASVGNIQYF.

This clonotype turned up a few times. This rearrangement joins TRBV7-3 to TRBJ2-1; 12 nucleotides match TRBD1. V trimming: 5 bases; J trimming: 10 bases; junction bases outside the gene matches: 9. The CDR3 extends over 15 amino acids. CDR1 and CDR2 (germline): SGHTA, FQGTGA. CDR3 nucleotide sequence: TGTGCCAGCAGCCCCCGGGACAGGGGGCAAGAGGAGCAGTTCTTC. This gives the protein CASSPRDRGQEEQFF.

This clonotype was recorded a few times. The rearrangement joins TRBV12-3 or TRBV12-4 to TRBJ2-1, with a tentative D call TRBD1 (6 bases). The CDR3 is 13 amino acids. Trimming shortened V by 0 bases and J by 9 bases, and 9 bases separated the two germline ends. The CDR3: CASSLAGTSEQFF. CDR3 bases: TGTGCCAGCAGTTTAGCCGGGACATCTGAGCAGTTCTTC.

The genes are TRBV5-1 and TRBJ2-3; D is perhaps TRBD2 (6 bases). The length of the CDR3 is 15 residues. V was pared by 0 bases and J by 5 bases, with 13 bases between. Germline V gene data show CDR1 as SGHRS and CDR2 as YFSETQ. CDR3 sequence (DNA): TGCGCCAGCAGCTTGGGAGGCGGGGACCGAGATACGCAGTATTTT. Translating it yields CASSLGGGDRDTQYF.